The 23 T cell receptor beta chains given below trace back to one sample, sequenced in a study of blood T cells in healthy people across ages. Using a J-beta primer mix together with a sample-barcoded 5' primer, a second PCR was run for roughly 6 to 11 cycles. TCRdb passed the 5' RACE reads through MiXCR, listing each CDR3 protein once. The sample has 1.5 million to 1.9 million distinct CDR3 sequences; approximately 43% are singletons. Sample: blood. The origin of the receptors is a woman younger than 35 in good health.

The chain recombines TRBV20-1 with TRBJ1-1; no clear D gene. V lost 6 bases and J lost 1, with 12 bases in between. The CDR3 has 13 amino acids. CDR1 is DFQATT, CDR2 SNEGSKA, per germline (reference sequence). In DNA, the CDR3 is TGCAGTGCCGTGAGGGCCCCGAACACTGAAGCTTTCTTT. Protein: CSAVRAPNTEAFF.

This clonotype has just a few counts. The chain uses TRBV20-1 and TRBJ2-2; D not certain. V lost 3 bases, J lost 3 bases, and 17 bases lay in between. CDR3 length: 16 amino acids. The germline V gene has CDR1 DFQATT and CDR2 SNEGSKA (reference sequence). This chain's CDR3 is CSARGKLREYTGELFF. The CDR3 nucleotides are TGCAGTGCTAGGGGAAAGCTCCGAGAGTACACCGGGGAGCTGTTTTTT.

V and J are TRBV7-8 and TRBJ2-3, with D tentatively TRBD2 (7 bases). Trimming cost V 4 bases and J 0 bases, with 14 bases left between them. The CDR3 is 16 residues long. The V gene's germline CDR1 is SGHVS and CDR2 FQNEAQ. In DNA form, the CDR3 reads TGTGCCAGCAGCTGGGGGGGCTCCCCTAGCACAGATACGCAGTATTTT. Translated: CASSWGGSPSTDTQYF.

The chain has TRBV7-9 and TRBJ2-7; TRBD1 matches 9 bases. The CDR3 is 15 amino acids. The V and J ends lost 5 bases and 6 bases, in that order; junction bases with no gene match: 11. Per the germline V gene, CDR1 is SEHNR and CDR2 is FQNEAQ (reference sequence). This chain's CDR3 is CASSTRTGAFVEQYF. CDR3 coding DNA: TGTGCCAGCAGCACAAGGACAGGGGCCTTCGTCGAGCAGTACTTC.

The chain couples TRBV20-1 to TRBJ2-1, with TRBD1 matching 8 bases. V trimming: 6 bases; J trimming: 6 bases; junction bases outside the gene matches: 13. CDR3 size: 15 residues. Germline CDR1 reads DFQATT; CDR2 reads SNEGSKA (reference sequence). The CDR3 DNA follows: TGCAGTGCATACATCGACAGGGGATATTTCAATGAGCAGTTCTTC. Its protein product is CSAYIDRGYFNEQFF.

The V call is TRBV15, the J call TRBJ2-1; D is perhaps TRBD2 (6 bases). V was trimmed by 1 base and J by 5 bases, leaving 18 bases between them. This CDR3 has 17 residues. Germline CDR1 reads LNHNV; CDR2 reads YYDKDF (reference sequence). The CDR3 protein is CATSRGIGLAGNNEQFF. The CDR3 DNA reads TGTGCCACCAGCAGAGGGATTGGACTGGCGGGAAACAATGAGCAGTTCTTC.

A note on this clonotype: Its ends do not fully match the called genes, so a read error is possible. The chain combines TRBV6-6 with TRBJ1-1; a weak D match, TRBD1 (6 bases). CDR3 size: 14 residues. CDR1 and CDR2 from the germline V gene are MNHNY and SVGAGI (reference sequence). As DNA, the CDR3 is TGTGCCAGCAGTGACTCGGCCAGGGGCACTGAAGCTTTCTTT. Protein sequence: CASSDSARGTEAFF.

The chain is built from TRBV7-9 and TRBJ2-2; tentatively, D is TRBD2 (5 bases). V lost 10 bases to trimming and J lost 2 bases, with 14 bases between them. This CDR3 has 14 residues. CDR1 is SEHNR and CDR2 is FQNEAQ in the germline V gene (reference sequence). The CDR3 spells CAMEELSNTGELFF. Written as DNA, the CDR3 is TGTGCCATGGAGGAGCTCTCAAACACCGGGGAGCTGTTTTTT.

The rearrangement uses TRBV20-1 and TRBJ1-6; D remains ambiguous. CDR3 length equals 13 residues. V shed 3 bases and J shed 4 bases, with 7 bases lying between them. Germline lookup yields CDR1 DFQATT and CDR2 SNEGSKA (reference sequence). The CDR3 sequence is CSARAEYNSPLHF. The CDR3 coding sequence is TGCAGTGCTAGGGCAGAGTATAATTCACCCCTCCACTTT.

A few counts support this clonotype. The chain links TRBV7-9 to TRBJ1-5; the match to TRBD1 covers 9 bases. The CDR3 covers 15 residues. V lost 4 bases, J lost 3 bases, and 4 bases stayed unmatched. CDR1 is SEHNR, CDR2 FQNEAQ, per germline (reference sequence). The CDR3 loop is CASSSGQGYNQPQHF. The DNA for the CDR3 is TGTGCCAGCAGCTCGGGACAGGGCTACAATCAGCCCCAGCATTTT.

This clonotype was seen more than once but under ten times. The chain has TRBV29-1 and TRBJ2-1; 8 bases are shared with TRBD1. The J segment lost 8 bases and the V segment lost 4 bases, leaving 4 bases of the junction unmatched. Germline assignment: CDR1 SQVTM and CDR2 ANQGSEA. The length of the CDR3 is 12 residues. The CDR3 coding sequence is TGCAGCGTTGGACAGGGGTTTGATGAGCAGTTCTTC. Translated: CSVGQGFDEQFF.

In its sample, this clonotype was seen a few times. The chain couples TRBV27 to TRBJ1-2; TRBD1 agrees at 10 bases. The length of the CDR3 is 16 residues. The J segment lost 3 bases and the V segment lost 0 bases, leaving 4 bases of the junction unmatched. CDR1 is MNHEY and CDR2 is SMNVEV in the germline V gene (reference sequence). CDR3 loop: CASSLSWTGGYYGYTF. CDR3 bases: TGTGCCAGCAGTTTATCATGGACAGGGGGTTACTATGGCTACACCTTC.

This clonotype appeared a few times. The chain is built from TRBV20-1 and TRBJ2-4; no clear D. The CDR3 covers 13 residues. The V end lost 6 bases, the J end lost 1 base, and 10 bases lay between the germline ends. Germline V CDR1 and CDR2: DFQATT, SNEGSKA (reference sequence). The CDR3 DNA sequence: TGCAGTGCCCTCCGGCTGGCCAAAAACATTCAGTACTTC. This codes for CSALRLAKNIQYF.

A remark on this clonotype: Sequence at one end of the junction differs from germline and may be a read error. This rearrangement joins TRBV7-9 to TRBJ2-7; no reliable D call. Germline CDR1 is SEHNR and CDR2 is FQNEAQ (reference sequence). CDR3 length: 13 residues. CDR3 loop: CATSPDSRYEQYF. DNA of the CDR3: TGTGCCACCAGCCCCGACTCTCGCTACGAGCAGTACTTC.

The chain joins TRBV5-1 to TRBJ2-7; D might be TRBD1 (6 bases). Germline CDR1 reads SGHRS; CDR2 reads YFSETQ. This CDR3 has 16 amino acids. V was trimmed by 0 bases and J by 2 bases, leaving 15 bases between them. The CDR3 bases are TGCGCCAGCAGCTTGGCCGCAGGGGCTGTAACCTACGAGCAGTACTTC. This translates into CASSLAAGAVTYEQYF.

This chain links TRBV9 with TRBJ2-5; no firm D call. V shed 0 bases and J shed 5 bases, with 14 bases lying between them. CDR3 size: 15 residues. CDR1 is SGDLS and CDR2 is YYNGEE in the germline V gene. CDR3 nucleotides: TGTGCCAGCAGCGTAGTTAAGGGCGGCGAGGAGACCCAGTACTTC. It codes for CASSVVKGGEETQYF.

J is TRBJ1-5 and V is TRBV2, with TRBD1 identical over 10 bases. After removal of 1 base from V and 6 bases from J, the junction contained 0 bases not matched to a gene. CDR1 and CDR2 from the germline V gene are SNHLY and FYNNEI. This CDR3 is built from 14 residues. CDR3 bases: TGTGCCAGCAGTGAAGGGACAGGGGGTCAGCCCCAGCATTTT. Translated, it gives CASSEGTGGQPQHF.

There are a few counts of this clonotype. V and J are TRBV20-1 and TRBJ2-7, with 10 nucleotides matching TRBD1. The germline gives CDR1 DFQATT, CDR2 SNEGSKA (reference sequence). The length of the CDR3 is 13 residues. V trimming: 5 bases; J trimming: 2 bases; junction bases outside the gene matches: 3. This CDR3 reads CSAWTGGPYEQYF. Here the CDR3 DNA reads TGCAGTGCTTGGACAGGGGGGCCCTACGAGCAGTACTTC.

J is TRBJ2-3 and V is TRBV27; D gene ambiguous. Germline CDR1 and CDR2: MNHEY and SMNVEV (reference sequence). CDR3 length equals 14 residues. V was pared by 6 bases and J by 2 bases, with 12 bases between. The CDR3 region has the DNA TGTGCCAGCAGGAATCCCCTCCCCACAGATACGCAGTATTTT. As protein: CASRNPLPTDTQYF.

This chain uses TRBV2 with TRBJ1-2, with 7 bases that match TRBD1. Germline V gene sequence: CDR1 SNHLY, CDR2 FYNNEI. The V segment lost 3 bases and the J segment 3 bases; nucleotides outside the gene matches: 7. The CDR3 is 15 residues long. The CDR3 DNA follows: TGTGCCAGCAGTGAGGGACAGTTAACCGACTATGGCTACACCTTC. Its translation is CASSEGQLTDYGYTF.

This clonotype was detected only a few times. This chain uses TRBV6-6 with TRBJ1-4; D is possibly TRBD1 (5 bases). The CDR3 extends over 13 amino acids. The germline V and J ends were trimmed by 0 bases and 7 bases, with 6 bases remaining between them. The germline V gene has CDR1 MNHNY and CDR2 SVGAGI (reference sequence). The CDR3 DNA is TGTGCCAGCAGTTACTCGGGGGTTGAAAAACTGTTTTTT. Its translation is CASSYSGVEKLFF.

The V gene is TRBV25-1, the J gene TRBJ2-5; 10 nucleotides line up with TRBD2. Per the germline V gene, CDR1 is MGHDK and CDR2 is SYGVNS. This CDR3 region has 19 residues. After removal of 5 bases from V and 5 bases from J, the junction contained 20 bases not matched to a gene. The CDR3 DNA reads TGTGCCAGCAGTAACCCTAAAGGGCCCAGCGGGAGGGCCGGGGAGACCCAGTACTTC. Translated, it gives CASSNPKGPSGRAGETQYF.

This clonotype was seen a handful of times. The chain has TRBV7-8 and TRBJ2-7; D not certain. Germline assignment: CDR1 SGHVS and CDR2 FQNEAQ. V was clipped by 5 bases and J by 4 bases, with 6 bases between them. This CDR3 has 11 amino acids. The CDR3: CASSQQYEQYF. In nucleotides, the CDR3 is TGTGCCAGCAGCCAGCAATACGAGCAGTACTTC. Together with reference TRBV7-8 and TRBJ2-7, the CDR3 gives the full variable domain: GAGVSQSPRYKVAKRGQDVALRCDPISGHVSLFWYQQALGQGPEFLTYFQNEAQLDKSGLPSDRFFAERPEGSVSTLKIQRTQQEDSAVYLCASSQQYEQYFGPGTRLTVT.